This TCR beta chain was obtained from a study of cytomegalovirus exposure and HLA in healthy donors. Study conclusions and caveats: In an earlier analysis, most TCR beta V segments were productive about 90% or about 30% of the time. An apparent linkage of common viral pathogens to several of the most significant clusters emerged in a later analysis. Rare TCR sequences dominated, though some public TCRs recurred in many donors.

Researchers ran the PCR with 60 Vbeta and 13 Jbeta primers. TCRdb's table, derived via immunoSEQ multiplex PCR, lists solely in-frame clones and lacks some. The table records fewer than 250,000 clones, more than 60% of them present only once. This CDR3 contains 15 residues. V was shortened by 4 bases and J by 1 base, with 13 bases between the two germline ends. CDR1 and CDR2 from the germline V gene are SGHNT and YYREEE (reference sequence). Regarding this clone: The antigen is not known.

V gene TRBV5-4 combines with J gene TRBJ2-3; a weak D match, TRBD2 (5 bases). The specimen was PBMCs. The sequence was obtained from a woman in her 30s in good health and CMV-seropositive. In DNA, the CDR3 is TGTGCCAGCAGCGGGGTGGGAGAGGGCACAGATACGCAGTATTTT. This codes for CASSGVGEGTDTQYF. The entire variable domain, with the rest obtained from reference TRBV5-4 and TRBJ2-3, is as follows: ETGVTQSPTHLIKTRGQQVTLRCSSQSGHNTVSWYQQALGQGPQFIFQYYREEENGRGNFPPRFSGLQFPNYSSELNVNALELDDSALYLCASSGVGEGTDTQYFGPGTRLTVL.